The 29 T cell receptor beta chains presented below share a single source sample, sequenced in a study of T-cell memory formation after mild COVID-19. TCRdb re-analysed the 5' RACE reads in MiXCR, keeping a single row per CDR3 protein. This sample yields fewer than 350,000 distinct CDR3 sequences, of which 13% to 15% are seen a single time; 21% belongs to the top ten. Sequencing was carried out using PBMCs or a T cell subset sorted from them (not recorded which). These receptors all come from a man aged 18 to 29 who had mild COVID-19 (a few samples of this study predate the infection). Cell type and time point are not known.

In this sample, this clonotype turned up a few times. The chain combines TRBV20-1 with TRBJ1-2; D gene uncertain. The CDR3 is 12 amino acids. Germline-derived CDR1 and CDR2 are DFQATT and SNEGSKA (reference sequence). With 3 bases removed from V and 4 bases from J, the gap between germline ends came to 9 bases. The CDR3 bases are TGCAGTGCTAGTTTGGCAGGCTATGGCTACACCTTC. Protein: CSASLAGYGYTF.

The table lists this clonotype with a few counts. The chain links TRBV29-1 to TRBJ1-6, with 7 bases lining up with TRBD1. The V gene end was trimmed by 6 bases and the J gene end by 7 bases; junction bases not matched to a gene: 6. The CDR3 length is 13 residues. Germline assignment: CDR1 SQVTM and CDR2 ANQGSEA. The DNA for the CDR3 is TGCAGCGTGGCCGGGACAGAGAATTCACCCCTCCACTTT. It codes for CSVAGTENSPLHF.

The chain's CDR3 is CASSLDSPGVNEQYF. CDR3 nucleotide sequence: TGTGCCAGCAGCTTAGACTCACCAGGGGTGAACGAGCAGTACTTC. The chain recombines TRBV7-9 with TRBJ2-7, with D maybe TRBD1 (6 bases). This CDR3 contains 15 residues. Trimming stripped 1 base from V and 5 bases from J, with 15 bases between. From germline, CDR1 is SEHNR and CDR2 FQNEAQ (reference sequence).

Only a few counts were recorded for this clonotype. This chain joins TRBV6-5 and TRBJ1-1, with D maybe TRBD1 (5 bases). Germline V gives CDR1 MNHEY, CDR2 SVGAGI. V was clipped by 4 bases and J by 4 bases, with 19 bases between them. CDR3 size: 16 residues. CDR3 region: CASSSAGTSEATEAFF. The CDR3 DNA is TGTGCCAGCAGTTCCGCTGGGACCTCGGAGGCCACTGAAGCTTTCTTT.

This clonotype was observed a few times. The chain carries TRBV29-1 and TRBJ2-7; 7 nucleotides agree with TRBD2. The CDR3 totals 15 residues. With 3 bases clipped from V and 0 bases from J, the junction kept 8 bases outside the gene matches. Germline V gene data show CDR1 as SQVTM and CDR2 as ANQGSEA. The CDR3, as DNA: TGCAGCGTTGACCGTTTGGGACTAATCTCCTACGAGCAGTACTTC. Its protein product is CSVDRLGLISYEQYF.

V gene TRBV6-1 combines with J gene TRBJ2-3, with 8 bases that match TRBD2. The junction had 9 bases not matched to a gene; V was cut back by 2 bases and J by 2 bases. Germline CDR1 reads MNHNS; CDR2 reads SASEGT. The CDR3 totals 17 residues. CDR3 in DNA: TGTGCCAGCAGTGAAATCTGGGCGGGGGGAATCACAGATACGCAGTATTTT. Translated, it gives CASSEIWAGGITDTQYF.

This clonotype was detected only a few times. V and J are TRBV5-1 and TRBJ2-1, with 8 bases lining up with TRBD2. The V gene end was trimmed by 1 base and the J gene end by 3 bases; junction bases not matched to a gene: 6. Per the germline V gene, CDR1 is SGHRS and CDR2 is YFSETQ. The CDR3 length is 16 residues. The CDR3, as DNA: TGCGCCAGCAGCTTGACTGGACTAGCTTTCTACAATGAGCAGTTCTTC. Translated: CASSLTGLAFYNEQFF. Full variable domain (rest looked up from reference TRBV5-1 and TRBJ2-1): KAGVTQTPRYLIKTRGQQVTLSCSPISGHRSVSWYQQTPGQGLQFLFEYFSETQRNKGNFPGRFSGRQFSNSRSEMNVSTLELGDSALYLCASSLTGLAFYNEQFFGPGTRLTVL.

The chain uses TRBV25-1 and TRBJ2-7, with a weak D call TRBD1 (5 bases). CDR1 is MGHDK and CDR2 is SYGVNS in the germline V gene. V shed 6 bases and J shed 5 bases, with 8 bases lying between them. The CDR3 covers 11 residues. CDR3 DNA sequence: TGTGCCAGCAGAAGACAGAACGAGCAGTACTTC. Translation: CASRRQNEQYF.

This chain links TRBV5-1 with TRBJ2-5, with D possibly matching TRBD1 (6 bases). Trimming shortened V by 4 bases and J by 2 bases, and 15 bases separated the two germline ends. This CDR3 contains 15 residues. CDR1 is SGHRS, CDR2 YFSETQ, per germline. Here the CDR3 reads CASSPLDSKQETQYF. DNA for the CDR3: TGCGCCAGCAGCCCCTTGGACAGCAAGCAAGAGACCCAGTACTTC.

This chain joins TRBV4-1 and TRBJ1-6; 7 bases are shared with TRBD1. Germline assignment: CDR1 MGHRA and CDR2 YSYEKL. The V gene end was trimmed by 2 bases and the J gene end by 13 bases; junction bases not matched to a gene: 5. The CDR3 has 13 amino acids. The CDR3 is CASSQTGTAPLHF. CDR3 DNA sequence: TGCGCCAGCAGCCAAACAGGGACAGCGCCCCTCCACTTT.

The chain couples TRBV12-3 or TRBV12-4 to TRBJ2-1; either TRBD1 or TRBD2 may fit D (5 bases each). This CDR3 spans 12 amino acids. V lost 2 bases and J lost 9, with 8 bases in between. CDR3: CASSLLGVEQFF. DNA of the CDR3: TGTGCCAGCAGTTTATTGGGGGTTGAGCAGTTCTTC.

This chain uses TRBV3-1 with TRBJ2-1; TRBD2 matches 10 bases. The V and J ends lost 1 base and 3 bases, in that order; junction bases with no gene match: 3. Germline V gene sequence: CDR1 LGHDT, CDR2 YNNKEL (reference sequence). This CDR3 has 16 amino acids. CDR3 amino acids: CASSQVASGGYNEQFF. CDR3 nucleotides: TGTGCCAGCAGCCAAGTGGCTAGCGGGGGCTACAATGAGCAGTTCTTC.

This clonotype occurred a few times. This chain's CDR3 is CASSQGRLSYNEQFF. CDR3 bases: TGTGCCAGCAGCCAAGGGAGACTCTCCTACAATGAGCAGTTCTTC. This chain links TRBV3-1 with TRBJ2-1, with no clear D. The germline V gene encodes CDR1 LGHDT and CDR2 YNNKEL (reference sequence). Trimming left V 1 base short and J 0 bases short, with 7 bases between. The CDR3 length is 15 residues.

This rearrangement joins TRBV27 to TRBJ1-6, with D possibly being TRBD1 (5 bases). The CDR3 runs 15 residues. Germline V gene lookup returns CDR1 MNHEY and CDR2 SMNVEV (reference sequence). V was clipped by 3 bases and J by 7 bases, with 13 bases between them. CDR3 nucleotide sequence: TGTGCCAGCAGTTTTAGGGGACCACCGAATTCACCCCTCCACTTT. Translation gives CASSFRGPPNSPLHF.

In this sample, this clonotype turned up many times. CDR3 in amino acids: CASRLPSGENTGELFF. Here the CDR3 DNA reads TGCGCCAGCAGATTACCTAGCGGGGAGAACACCGGGGAGCTGTTTTTT. The chain employs TRBV10-2 and TRBJ2-2, with 9 bases identical to TRBD2. V shed 6 bases, J shed 1 base, and the junction held 6 bases outside the gene matches. The CDR3 runs to 16 residues. Germline assignment: CDR1 WSHSY and CDR2 SAAADI.

This rearrangement joins TRBV7-6 to TRBJ2-5, with 7 nucleotides matching TRBD2. After removal of 0 bases from V and 1 base from J, the junction contained 2 bases not matched to a gene. Germline CDR1 reads SGHVS; CDR2 reads FNYEAQ. The CDR3 has 15 amino acids. The CDR3, as DNA: TGTGCCAGCAGCTTAGCCCGGACTAGCCAAGAGACCCAGTACTTC. Its protein is CASSLARTSQETQYF.

This clonotype was counted only a few times. V and J are TRBV12-3 or TRBV12-4 and TRBJ2-7; 7 nucleotides align to TRBD1. The CDR3 extends over 14 amino acids. Trimming cost V 0 bases and J 6 bases; bases outside gene matches: 5. This chain's CDR3 is CASSLAPGGSEQYV. The CDR3 DNA follows: TGTGCCAGCAGTTTAGCTCCAGGGGGTTCCGAGCAGTACGTC.

The chain couples TRBV4-2 to TRBJ2-1; D not certain. CDR3 length equals 16 residues. Germline V gene lookup returns CDR1 LGHNA and CDR2 YNFKEQ. V was shortened by 4 bases and J by 0 bases, with 13 bases between the two germline ends. The CDR3 is CASSPGGANSYNEQFF. Written as DNA, the CDR3 is TGTGCCAGCAGCCCAGGCGGAGCTAACTCCTACAATGAGCAGTTCTTC.

In its sample, this clonotype was seen many times. This rearrangement joins TRBV5-6 to TRBJ2-5; tentatively, D is TRBD2 (5 bases). Looked up from germline, CDR1 is SGHDT and CDR2 is YYEEEE. Trimming took 0 bases from V and 5 from J, leaving 11 bases between them. The CDR3 consists of 14 residues. CDR3 residues: CASSLAGVSETQYF. The CDR3 DNA follows: TGTGCCAGCAGCTTGGCCGGGGTCTCGGAGACCCAGTACTTC.

This chain links TRBV4-2 with TRBJ2-5; 12 bases align to TRBD2. J gave up 1 base and V 1 base, and 4 bases lay outside the gene matches. The CDR3 is 17 amino acids. Germline CDR1 and CDR2: LGHNA and YNFKEQ. The CDR3 spells CASSQGLAGVFQETQYF. CDR3 coding DNA: TGTGCCAGCAGCCAAGGACTAGCGGGGGTGTTCCAAGAGACCCAGTACTTC.

This clonotype appeared a few times. The chain uses TRBV19 and TRBJ2-7; TRBD1 aligns across 7 bases. V lost 4 bases to trimming and J lost 3 bases; unmatched junction nucleotides: 9. CDR1 and CDR2 from the germline V gene are LNHDA and SQIVND (reference sequence). The CDR3 has 15 residues. The CDR3 DNA reads as TGTGCCAGTAGTACACAGGGGAAAACCCTCTACGAGCAGTACTTC. Encoded protein: CASSTQGKTLYEQYF.

This chain uses TRBV7-9 with TRBJ2-1; the D gene is possibly TRBD2 (7 bases). The CDR3 is 14 residues long. Germline CDR1 is SEHNR and CDR2 is FQNEAQ (reference sequence). V was clipped by 5 bases and J by 10 bases, with 18 bases between them. The CDR3 DNA reads as TGTGCCAGCAGCAGGGGGGGGCAGCCTCGGGAGCAGTTCTTC. Translating it yields CASSRGGQPREQFF.

The rearrangement joins TRBV29-1 to TRBJ2-3; TRBD1 agrees at 7 bases. The CDR3 runs to 13 residues. CDR1 SQVTM and CDR2 ANQGSEA come from the germline V gene. The trim removed 2 bases at V and 6 bases at J, leaving 5 bases unmatched. CDR3: CSVERQGKDTQYF. CDR3 coding DNA: TGCAGCGTTGAACGACAGGGAAAGGATACGCAGTATTTT.

Notes on this clonotype: One end of the junction varies from germline; a read error may be responsible. The chain links TRBV19 to TRBJ1-5; the match to TRBD1 covers 8 bases. The V gene's germline CDR1 is LNHDA and CDR2 SQIVND (reference sequence). The CDR3 has 15 residues. Here the CDR3 reads CASRRTGSINKPQHF. CDR3 nucleotides: TGTGCCAGTAGAAGGACAGGGTCTATCAATAAGCCCCAGCATTTT.

This clonotype was seen more than once but under ten times. V and J are TRBV10-3 and TRBJ1-2; TRBD1 is a possible D gene (6 bases). The ends were cut back, 4 bases at V and 5 bases at J, with 11 bases in the middle. Germline V gene lookup returns CDR1 ENHRY and CDR2 SYGVKD. CDR3 size: 13 residues. The CDR3: CAISVSTGYGYTF. CDR3 DNA: TGTGCCATCAGTGTGTCTACAGGGTATGGCTACACCTTC.

A few counts support this clonotype. The V call is TRBV7-2, the J call TRBJ2-2; the D gene is possibly TRBD2 (5 bases). The V gene lost 5 bases and the J gene lost 6 bases, with 10 bases spanning the gap. The germline gives CDR1 SGHTA, CDR2 FQGNSA. CDR3 length equals 13 residues. CDR3 in amino acids: CASSLDLAGELFF. Here the CDR3 DNA reads TGTGCCAGCAGCCTGGACTTGGCCGGGGAGCTGTTTTTT.

This clonotype turned up a few times. The rearrangement uses TRBV5-1 and TRBJ2-3, with TRBD2 matching over 11 bases. Germline-derived CDR1 and CDR2 are SGHRS and YFSETQ. Germline trimming cut 6 bases from V and 3 bases from J; bases unmatched to any gene: 9. The CDR3 extends over 16 amino acids. The CDR3 here is CASMVGPSGGTDTQYF. As DNA, the CDR3 is TGCGCCAGCATGGTTGGGCCTAGCGGGGGGACAGATACGCAGTATTTT. The whole variable domain, filled in from reference TRBV5-1 and TRBJ2-3, reads KAGVTQTPRYLIKTRGQQVTLSCSPISGHRSVSWYQQTPGQGLQFLFEYFSETQRNKGNFPGRFSGRQFSNSRSEMNVSTLELGDSALYLCASMVGPSGGTDTQYFGPGTRLTVL.

The chain uses TRBV21-1 and TRBJ2-7. TRBV21-1 is deemed a pseudogene. This CDR3 contains 12 residues. The CDR3 region has the DNA TGTGCCAGCAGCACCAAGGCACACGAGCAGTACGTC. Protein: CASSTKAHEQYV.

This clonotype was recorded a few times. J is TRBJ2-1 and V is TRBV6-5; the D gene is possibly TRBD2 (5 bases). Germline V gene sequence: CDR1 MNHEY, CDR2 SVGAGI. Trimming cost V 0 bases and J 8 bases, with 14 bases left between them. This CDR3 is built from 15 residues. CDR3 loop: CASSYSPGETDEQFF. In DNA, the CDR3 is TGTGCCAGCAGTTACTCCCCCGGGGAGACGGATGAGCAGTTCTTC.